These T cell receptor beta chains were read from a single sample in a study of blood T cells in healthy people across ages. TCRdb re-derived calls from the 5' RACE reads in MiXCR, one entry per CDR3 protein. This table holds 850,000 to 1,100,000 distinct CDR3 sequences, 30% to 40% found once. Sequencing was performed on blood. These receptors came from a man in his late teens or twenties in good health. CDR3s leave out the opening cysteine and the closing phenylalanine or tryptophan. Each record gives: clone size, V gene, J gene, CDR3 protein. Where a row states a size, it is once, few, many or the class of an expanded clone; other rows omit it.

clone size: few; V gene: TRBV5-1; J gene: TRBJ2-5; CDR3 protein: ASSLWGTSGGLQETQY
clone size: NA; V gene: TRBV10-3; J gene: TRBJ1-2; CDR3 protein: AISDRDRGYGYT
clone size: few; V gene: TRBV7-2; J gene: TRBJ2-3; CDR3 protein: ASSLNGQKDTDTQY
clone size: NA; V gene: TRBV5-1; J gene: TRBJ2-7; CDR3 protein: ASSLSNADEQY
clone size: few; V gene: TRBV20-1; J gene: TRBJ2-1; CDR3 protein: SASMIAIYNEQF
clone size: NA; V gene: TRBV28; J gene: TRBJ1-5; CDR3 protein: ASSRGPLSNQPQH
clone size: NA; V gene: TRBV10-3; J gene: TRBJ2-7; CDR3 protein: AISVGVSSSYEQY
clone size: NA; V gene: TRBV18; J gene: TRBJ2-1; CDR3 protein: ASSPSGGASYNEQF
clone size: NA; V gene: TRBV7-2; J gene: TRBJ2-4; CDR3 protein: ASSRSGQPKNIQY
clone size: NA; V gene: TRBV10-3; J gene: TRBJ2-1; CDR3 protein: AVSEYPDRVYYNGQF
clone size: NA; V gene: TRBV2; J gene: TRBJ1-4; CDR3 protein: ASRTRQALHEKLF
clone size: few; V gene: TRBV20-1; J gene: TRBJ2-1; CDR3 protein: SARGSQSSYNEQF
clone size: few; V gene: TRBV7-2; J gene: TRBJ1-1; CDR3 protein: ASSLVRGGLPEAF
clone size: NA; V gene: TRBV5-1; J gene: TRBJ2-7; CDR3 protein: ASGLDRSYEQY
clone size: few; V gene: TRBV6-1; J gene: TRBJ2-3; CDR3 protein: ASRESFLGADTQY
clone size: few; V gene: TRBV4-1; J gene: TRBJ2-1; CDR3 protein: ASSQAEGTGRINEQF
clone size: NA; V gene: TRBV7-6; J gene: TRBJ1-1; CDR3 protein: ASSLGGTGPIATEAF
clone size: few; V gene: TRBV7-9; J gene: TRBJ2-4; CDR3 protein: ASSLSGGGMAKNIQY
clone size: NA; V gene: TRBV4-1; J gene: TRBJ2-3; CDR3 protein: ASSRAQGPTDTQY
clone size: NA; V gene: TRBV27; J gene: TRBJ1-5; CDR3 protein: ASRGGSGRGHGNQPQH
clone size: few; V gene: TRBV12-3/TRBV12-4; J gene: TRBJ2-7; CDR3 protein: AGSSGQSCEQY
clone size: NA; V gene: TRBV7-9; J gene: TRBJ1-1; CDR3 protein: ASSSDRSEAF
clone size: few; V gene: TRBV9; J gene: TRBJ2-5; CDR3 protein: ASSVDGTPKETQY
clone size: NA; V gene: TRBV30; J gene: TRBJ2-3; CDR3 protein: AWSERGVGTDTQY
clone size: once; V gene: TRBV20-1; J gene: TRBJ1-1; CDR3 protein: SASGRAVTEAF
clone size: NA; V gene: TRBV10-3; J gene: TRBJ1-3; CDR3 protein: AISVSPDSPGNTIY
clone size: few; V gene: TRBV25-1; J gene: TRBJ2-3; CDR3 protein: ASTPGTPMGTDTQY
clone size: NA; V gene: TRBV12-5; J gene: TRBJ2-1; CDR3 protein: ASGPQGTSSYNEQF
clone size: NA; V gene: TRBV6-5; J gene: TRBJ2-1; CDR3 protein: ASSSGATNHNKQF
clone size: few; V gene: TRBV6-6; J gene: TRBJ1-2; CDR3 protein: ASSPREGSAYGYT
clone size: NA; V gene: TRBV4-1; J gene: TRBJ1-5; CDR3 protein: ASSQEGTGGKPQH
clone size: NA; V gene: TRBV20-1; J gene: TRBJ2-2; CDR3 protein: SATLSGTANTGELF
clone size: few; V gene: TRBV19; J gene: TRBJ2-2; CDR3 protein: ASSPDGNTGELF
clone size: few; V gene: TRBV10-3; J gene: TRBJ2-5; CDR3 protein: AISDGLAEETQY
clone size: many; V gene: TRBV20-1; J gene: TRBJ2-6; CDR3 protein: SARTGLSGANVLT
clone size: NA; V gene: TRBV19; J gene: TRBJ1-2; CDR3 protein: ASSINREPIYGYT
clone size: NA; V gene: TRBV6-5; J gene: TRBJ1-1; CDR3 protein: ASSSQAGGTEAF
clone size: few; V gene: TRBV2; J gene: TRBJ2-7; CDR3 protein: ASSEPYEQY
clone size: NA; V gene: TRBV18; J gene: TRBJ1-5; CDR3 protein: ASSSQRDNQPQH
clone size: few; V gene: TRBV20-1; J gene: TRBJ1-4; CDR3 protein: SAITSTNEKLF
clone size: NA; V gene: TRBV7-2; J gene: TRBJ1-5; CDR3 protein: ASSLGAVTNQPQH
clone size: few; V gene: TRBV5-1; J gene: TRBJ2-1; CDR3 protein: ASSLLAGGRYNEQF
clone size: few; V gene: TRBV20-1; J gene: TRBJ1-5; CDR3 protein: SEGGRLSVNQPQH
clone size: few; V gene: TRBV10-3; J gene: TRBJ2-1; CDR3 protein: AISVVGTSGGALKIGEQF
clone size: NA; V gene: TRBV6-2/TRBV6-3; J gene: TRBJ2-7; CDR3 protein: TSRLADSSYEQY
clone size: once; V gene: TRBV7-9; J gene: NA; CDR3 protein: ASSLLTLQGDEQY
clone size: few; V gene: TRBV10-3; J gene: TRBJ2-1; CDR3 protein: AISEGDGGTSYNEQF
clone size: NA; V gene: TRBV20-1; J gene: TRBJ1-1; CDR3 protein: STDREGAGAEAF
clone size: few; V gene: TRBV29-1; J gene: TRBJ2-1; CDR3 protein: SVVGGTYNEQF
clone size: NA; V gene: TRBV6-5; J gene: TRBJ1-3; CDR3 protein: ASSPQGGTGNTIY
clone size: NA; V gene: TRBV20-1; J gene: TRBJ1-5; CDR3 protein: SASAGQGNQPQH
clone size: NA; V gene: TRBV29-1; J gene: TRBJ2-1; CDR3 protein: SVEGEAGSNSDNEQL
clone size: few; V gene: TRBV7-7; J gene: TRBJ2-1; CDR3 protein: ASSLGSLHNEQF
clone size: NA; V gene: TRBV6-5; J gene: TRBJ2-6; CDR3 protein: ASSMGSGANVLT
clone size: NA; V gene: TRBV30; J gene: TRBJ1-1; CDR3 protein: AWSCEGVGEAF